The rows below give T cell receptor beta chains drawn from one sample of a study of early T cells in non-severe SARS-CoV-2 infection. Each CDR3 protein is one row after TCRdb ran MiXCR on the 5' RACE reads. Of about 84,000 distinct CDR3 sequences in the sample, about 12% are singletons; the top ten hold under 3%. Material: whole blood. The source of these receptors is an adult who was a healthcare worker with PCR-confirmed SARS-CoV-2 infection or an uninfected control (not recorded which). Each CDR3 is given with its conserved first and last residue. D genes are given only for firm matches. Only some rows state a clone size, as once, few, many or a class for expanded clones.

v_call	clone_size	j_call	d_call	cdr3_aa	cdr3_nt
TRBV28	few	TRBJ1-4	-	CASSPRGGAYEKLFF	TGTGCCAGCAGCCCGCGGGGAGGGGCATATGAAAAACTGTTTTTT
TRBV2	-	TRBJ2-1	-	CASTNRGPEQFF	TGTGCCAGCACCAATCGGGGGCCCGAGCAGTTCTTC
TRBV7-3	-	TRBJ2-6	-	CASSTSSGANVLTF	TGTGCCAGCAGCACAAGCTCTGGGGCCAACGTCCTGACTTTC
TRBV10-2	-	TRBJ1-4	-	CASSAPGTNEKLFF	TGCGCCAGCAGTGCCCCAGGGACTAATGAAAAACTGTTTTTT
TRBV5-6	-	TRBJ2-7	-	CASSLRDYEQYF	TGTGCCAGCAGCTTGAGGGACTACGAGCAGTACTTC
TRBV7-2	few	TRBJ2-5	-	CASSLALPTGARGETQYF	TGTGCCAGCAGCTTAGCCCTCCCTACAGGCGCCCGGGGAGAGACCCAGTACTTC
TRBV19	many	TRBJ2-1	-	CASTTFNGARSSYNEQFF	TGTGCCAGTACGACGTTCAACGGGGCCCGGAGCTCCTACAATGAGCAGTTCTTC
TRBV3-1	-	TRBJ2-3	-	CASSQGSGTDTQYF	TGTGCCAGCAGCCAAGGTTCGGGCACAGATACGCAGTATTTT
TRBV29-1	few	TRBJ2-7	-	CSVEGAASAGEQYF	TGCAGCGTTGAAGGAGCAGCCTCCGCGGGCGAGCAGTACTTC
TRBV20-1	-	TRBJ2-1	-	CSADGSSYNEQFF	TGCAGTGCCGACGGAAGCTCCTACAATGAGCAGTTCTTC
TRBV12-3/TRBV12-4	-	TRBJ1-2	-	CASGRQASRYTF	TGTGCCAGCGGCCGCCAGGCTTCTCGTTACACCTTC
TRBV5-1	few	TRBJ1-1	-	CASSSESGEGAFF	TGCGCCAGCAGCTCGGAGTCGGGGGAAGGAGCTTTCTTT
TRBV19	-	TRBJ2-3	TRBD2	CASRLAGGGDTQYF	TGTGCCAGCAGACTAGCGGGAGGAGGGGATACGCAGTATTTT
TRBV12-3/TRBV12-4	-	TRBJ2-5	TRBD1	CASRGQGWETQYF	TGTGCCAGCAGAGGACAGGGGTGGGAGACCCAGTACTTC
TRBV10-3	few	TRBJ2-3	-	CAIGRRRGTDTQYF	TGTGCCATCGGCCGGAGGAGAGGCACAGATACGCAGTATTTT
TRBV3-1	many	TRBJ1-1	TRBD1	CASSQDPTGANTEAFF	TGTGCCAGCAGCCAAGATCCGACAGGGGCGAACACTGAAGCTTTCTTT
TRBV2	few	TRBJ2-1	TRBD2	CASSPEAGDYNEQFF	TGTGCCAGCAGCCCCGAGGCGGGAGACTACAATGAGCAGTTCTTC
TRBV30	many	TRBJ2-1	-	CAWSVKDEQFF	TGTGCCTGGAGTGTAAAGGATGAGCAGTTCTTC
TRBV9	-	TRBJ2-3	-	CASSGGTDSTDTQYF	TGTGCCAGCAGCGGGGGGACGGACAGCACAGATACGCAGTATTTT
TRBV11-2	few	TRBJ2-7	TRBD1	CASSLVKGGQGNEQYF	TGTGCCAGCAGCTTAGTGAAAGGGGGACAGGGGAACGAGCAGTACTTC
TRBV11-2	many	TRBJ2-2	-	CASSFPGSGTGELFF	TGTGCCAGCAGCTTCCCAGGGTCAGGAACCGGGGAGCTGTTTTTT
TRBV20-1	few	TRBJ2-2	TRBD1	CSATDRGRTGELFF	TGCAGTGCCACCGACAGGGGGCGTACCGGGGAGCTGTTTTTT
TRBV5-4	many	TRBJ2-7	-	CASSPLAKTYEQYF	TGTGCCAGCAGCCCTCTCGCTAAGACCTACGAGCAGTACTTC
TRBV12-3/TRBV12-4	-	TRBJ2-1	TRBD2	CASSLTLAASSYNEQFF	TGTGCCAGCAGTTTGACCCTAGCGGCAAGCTCCTACAATGAGCAGTTCTTC
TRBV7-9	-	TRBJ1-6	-	CAGGRDYNSPLHF	TGTGCCGGGGGAAGGGACTATAATTCACCCCTCCACTTT
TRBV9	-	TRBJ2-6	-	CASSPQSNGAGANVLTF	TGTGCCAGCAGCCCCCAGTCCAACGGGGCTGGGGCCAACGTCCTGACTTTC
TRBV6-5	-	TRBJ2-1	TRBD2	CASKEGLAGDEQFF	TGTGCCAGCAAGGAGGGACTAGCGGGAGACGAGCAGTTCTTC
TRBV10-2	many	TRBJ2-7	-	CASSEPPTAEQYF	TGCGCCAGCAGTGAGCCCCCCACGGCCGAGCAGTACTTC
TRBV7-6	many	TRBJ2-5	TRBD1	CASSFRGRETQYF	TGTGCCAGCAGTTTCAGGGGGCGGGAGACCCAGTACTTC